This TCR beta chain was documented in a study of response to subunit inactivated influenza vaccine. TCRdb re-called the RT-PCR reads through MiXCR, storing one row per CDR3 protein. Of about 540,000 distinct CDR3 sequences in the sample, approximately 24% were seen once. V dropped 6 bases and J dropped 5; count of bases not matched to a gene: 10. This CDR3 is 14 amino acids long. Germline CDR1 SNHLY, CDR2 FYNNEI. These data were also filed under a second study, of T cells expressing NK-cell markers. According to that study: In generating TCR beta cDNA, 5'RACE template switching with UMIs was used. A few donors showed these clonotypes also leading the CD3+CD56-NKG2C+ fraction.

J is TRBJ2-7 and V is TRBV2, with TRBD2 matching over 7 bases. The TCR comes from a man aged 45-60 years who received an inactivated influenza vaccine. The sample consisted of CD4+ T cells sorted from PBMCs, taken roughly 12 days after vaccination. CDR3 amino acids: CASRGWAGVDEQYF. DNA for the CDR3: TGTGCCAGCAGGGGATGGGCGGGAGTGGACGAGCAGTACTTC.